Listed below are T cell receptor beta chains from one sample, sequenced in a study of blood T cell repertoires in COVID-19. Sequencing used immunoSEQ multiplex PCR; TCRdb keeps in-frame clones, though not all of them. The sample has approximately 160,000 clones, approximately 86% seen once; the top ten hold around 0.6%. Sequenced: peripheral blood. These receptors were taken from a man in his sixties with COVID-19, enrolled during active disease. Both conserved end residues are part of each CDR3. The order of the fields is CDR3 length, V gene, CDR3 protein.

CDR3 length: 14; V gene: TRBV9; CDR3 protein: CASSVEGVNTEAFF
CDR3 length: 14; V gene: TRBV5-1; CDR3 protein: CASSGDRGLYGYTF
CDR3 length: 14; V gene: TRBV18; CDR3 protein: CASSPGSGSYGYTF
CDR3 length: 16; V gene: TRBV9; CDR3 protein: CASSVMPGEGYNEQFF
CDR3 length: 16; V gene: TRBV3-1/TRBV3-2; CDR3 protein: CASSQDRGTGSTEAFF
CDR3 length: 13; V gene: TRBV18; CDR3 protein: CASSPTAGNTQYF
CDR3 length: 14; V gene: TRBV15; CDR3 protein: CATSRDPGGGEAFF
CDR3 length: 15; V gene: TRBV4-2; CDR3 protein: CASSQSYRENTEAFF
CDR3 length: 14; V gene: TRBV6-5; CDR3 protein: CASSSRGPGNTIYF
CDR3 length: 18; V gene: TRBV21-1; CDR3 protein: CASGLGTGGGLAKNIQYF
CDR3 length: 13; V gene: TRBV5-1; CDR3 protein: CASSVRGNGELFF
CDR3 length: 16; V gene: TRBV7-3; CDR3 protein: CASSLIQGGGNTEAFF
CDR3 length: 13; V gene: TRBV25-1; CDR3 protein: CASRPPGNYGYTF
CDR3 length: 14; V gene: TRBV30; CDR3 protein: CAWSPTQGRTEAFF
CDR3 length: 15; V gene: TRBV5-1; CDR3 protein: CASSPQTGPSYEQYF
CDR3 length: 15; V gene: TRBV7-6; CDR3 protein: CASSSQDLPSYEQYF
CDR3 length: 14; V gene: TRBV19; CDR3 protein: CASSLEQGAGKLFF
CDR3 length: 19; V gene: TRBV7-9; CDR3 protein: CASSLAPQGHPSGANVLTF
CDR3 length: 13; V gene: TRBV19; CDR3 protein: CASSRLAGYEQFF
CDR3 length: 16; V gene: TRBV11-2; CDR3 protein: CASSLVTGQRNTEAFF
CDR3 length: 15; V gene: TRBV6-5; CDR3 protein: CASSYSTRTNEKLFF
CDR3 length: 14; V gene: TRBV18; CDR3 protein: CASSQQTTNEKLFF
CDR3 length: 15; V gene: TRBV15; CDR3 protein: CATSRPDRGIYEQYF
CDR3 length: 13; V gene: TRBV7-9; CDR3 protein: CASSTQGNTEAFF
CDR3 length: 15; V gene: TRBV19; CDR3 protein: CASSIAAGTYNEQFF
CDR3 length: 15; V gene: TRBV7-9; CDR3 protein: CASSPQGWDIYGYTF
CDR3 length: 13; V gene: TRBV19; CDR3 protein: CASKSDSNQPQHF
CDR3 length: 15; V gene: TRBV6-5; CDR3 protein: CASRKGRGGGKTQYF
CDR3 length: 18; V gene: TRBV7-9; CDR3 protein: CASSLAGTGHPGATEAFF
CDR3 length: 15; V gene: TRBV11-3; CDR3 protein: CASSEGGSRGETQYF
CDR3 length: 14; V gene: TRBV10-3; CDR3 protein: CATGTSGKLDTQYF
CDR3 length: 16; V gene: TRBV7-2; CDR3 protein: CASSPEGTVGVTEAFF
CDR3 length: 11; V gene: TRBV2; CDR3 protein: CASSDRYGYTF
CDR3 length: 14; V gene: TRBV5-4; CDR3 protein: CASSTGQSNYGYTF
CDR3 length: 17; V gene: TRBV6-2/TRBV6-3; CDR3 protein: CASSTRTGRVGDSPLHF
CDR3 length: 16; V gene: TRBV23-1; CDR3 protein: CASSNRGQGRDRAIYF
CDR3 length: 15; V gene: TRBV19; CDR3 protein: CASSIDLYRQETQYF
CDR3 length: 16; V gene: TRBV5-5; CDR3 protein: CASSFYFRTAGDEQYF
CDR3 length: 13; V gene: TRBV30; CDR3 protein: CAWRRDSRNTIYF
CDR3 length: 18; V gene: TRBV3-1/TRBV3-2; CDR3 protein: CASSQGPGQGVSSYEQYF
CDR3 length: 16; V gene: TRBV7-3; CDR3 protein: CASSLGPGGGQETQYF
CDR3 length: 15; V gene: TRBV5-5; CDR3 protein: CASNEDGTGDSPLHF
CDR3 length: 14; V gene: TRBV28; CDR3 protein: CASSYITGNEKLFF
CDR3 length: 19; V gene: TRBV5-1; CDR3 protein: CASSLASGGTSSYNSPLHF